The T cell receptor (beta chain) described here comes from a study of blood T cell repertoires in COVID-19. Overall study context: The study drew acute and convalescent COVID-19 samples from the United States, Italy and Spain.

A few counts support this clone. Source study methods: Estimated nucleated cell counts came from reference gene primer amplification. Assay used: immunoSEQ multiplex PCR; TCRdb lists only in-frame clones, some missing. Clonal size and the V and J genes are those of that table, whereas D and trimming came from the DNA. The sample holds some 180,000 clones; approximately 91% are singletons and the top ten take about 5%. The sequencing sample was made of peripheral blood. The sequence was obtained from a man aged 18 to 29 with COVID-19, enrolled during active disease.

CDR3 sequence: CAWSEDRWGGYTF. The CDR3 DNA reads TGTGCCTGGAGTGAGGACAGATGGGGTGGCTACACCTTC. This chain uses TRBV30 with TRBJ1-2; maybe TRBD1 (6 bases). The CDR3 contains 13 residues. Trimming removed 1 base from V and 7 bases from J, with 13 bases in between. CDR1 and CDR2 (germline): GTSNPN, SVGIG (reference sequence).